One and the same sample provided the 11 T cell receptor beta chains below, sequenced in a study of cytomegalovirus exposure and HLA in healthy donors. 13 Jbeta primers and 60 Vbeta primers were used for the PCR. Sequenced by immunoSEQ multiplex PCR; TCRdb stores in-frame clones only, minus some. The sample has roughly 170,000 clones, more than 65% seen once. Sequenced input: PBMCs. The receptors originated from a young man in good health and CMV-seronegative.

The V and J genes are TRBV7-2 and TRBJ2-1; TRBD2 agrees at 7 bases. The CDR3 totals 14 residues. Trimming at V came to 1 base and at J to 4 bases, leaving 1 base not matched to a gene. CDR1 and CDR2 from the germline V gene are SGHTA and FQGNSA. The CDR3 region is CASSLGGGYNEQFF. CDR3 in DNA: TGTGCCAGCAGCTTAGGGGGGGGATACAATGAGCAGTTCTTC.

The genes are TRBV7-8 and TRBJ2-7; 8 positions match TRBD1. This CDR3 is 14 amino acids long. Trimming cost V 2 bases and J 3 bases; bases outside gene matches: 3. Germline V gene data show CDR1 as SGHVS and CDR2 as FQNEAQ. The CDR3 DNA is TGTGCCAGCAGCTTATCCGGACAGGGCTACGAGCAGTACTTC. It codes for CASSLSGQGYEQYF.

This rearrangement joins TRBV4-1 to TRBJ2-7, with 9 bases identical to TRBD2. Germline V gene lookup returns CDR1 MGHRA and CDR2 YSYEKL. The CDR3 consists of 16 residues. The J segment lost 5 bases and the V segment lost 0 bases, leaving 8 bases of the junction unmatched. The CDR3 sequence is CASSQDPSGEVNEQYF. CDR3 in DNA: TGCGCCAGCAGCCAAGACCCTAGCGGGGAGGTAAACGAGCAGTACTTC.

The chain carries TRBV4-3 and TRBJ2-1; 8 nucleotides match TRBD2. V gave up 2 bases and J gave up 4 bases; unmatched junction bases: 4. Germline V gene data show CDR1 as LGHNA and CDR2 as YSLEER. This CDR3 region has 15 residues. CDR3 sequence reads: CASSQTGGGYNEQFF. CDR3 DNA sequence: TGCGCCAGCAGCCAAACGGGAGGGGGGTACAATGAGCAGTTCTTC.

The count of this clone is one. The rearrangement joins TRBV28 to TRBJ2-1; D unclear. Germline assignment: CDR1 MDHEN and CDR2 SYDVKM. With 1 base removed from V and 8 bases from J, the gap between germline ends came to 12 bases. The CDR3 spans 14 residues. In nucleotides, the CDR3 is TGTGCCAGCAGTTTATCCCAGCTTGCGGATGAGCAGTTCTTC. This codes for CASSLSQLADEQFF.

This chain joins TRBV9 and TRBJ2-1; TRBD1 might be the D (6 bases). Germline-derived CDR1 and CDR2 are SGDLS and YYNGEE. The ends were cut back, 0 bases at V and 9 bases at J, with 13 bases in the middle. The CDR3 totals 14 residues. This chain's CDR3 is CASSVVPGDFEQFF. CDR3 DNA sequence: TGTGCCAGCAGCGTAGTGCCAGGGGATTTTGAGCAGTTCTTC.

The J gene is TRBJ2-7, the V gene TRBV7-2; 11 bases map to TRBD2. Unmatched junction bases numbered 7, after V lost 6 bases and J lost 6 bases. CDR1 is SGHTA and CDR2 is FQGNSA in the germline V gene. The CDR3 contains 14 residues. CDR3 DNA sequence: TGTGCCAGCAGGGCTGTAGCGGGGGGGGGCGAGCAGTACTTC. Translated: CASRAVAGGGEQYF.

This clone is a singleton in its sample. This chain joins TRBV2 and TRBJ1-2, with 11 bases fitting TRBD1. V shed 6 bases and J 7 bases; nucleotides not matched to a gene: 7. This CDR3 region has 14 residues. CDR1 is SNHLY and CDR2 is FYNNEI in the germline V gene. As DNA, the CDR3 is TGTGCCAGCAGCCCCGGACAGGGGGCTTTTGGCTACACCTTC. This codes for CASSPGQGAFGYTF.

The chain recombines TRBV11-3 with TRBJ2-7, with D perhaps TRBD2 (5 bases). The germline V gene has CDR1 SGHNT and CDR2 YENEEA. V lost 0 bases and J lost 9, with 12 bases in between. This CDR3 comprises 13 residues. For the CDR3, the DNA is TGTGCCAGCAGCTTAGATGCTAGCCGACGGCAGTACTTC. This encodes CASSLDASRRQYF.

The chain recombines TRBV28 with TRBJ2-7, with 8 positions matching TRBD2. V lost 8 bases, J lost 3 bases, and 6 bases stayed unmatched. The CDR3 runs 13 residues. Per germline, CDR1 MDHEN and CDR2 SYDVKM. The CDR3 sequence is CASQSGGRYEQYF. The CDR3 nucleotides are TGTGCCAGCCAATCGGGGGGGCGCTACGAGCAGTACTTC.

This clone was counted a single time. The chain recombines TRBV5-5 with TRBJ1-5; no definite D call. Germline CDR1 and CDR2: SGHKS and YYEKEE (reference sequence). The CDR3 sequence is 15 residues long. V was clipped by 0 bases and J by 1 base, with 8 bases between them. CDR3 coding DNA: TGTGCCAGCAGCTTGGGGGCAGGAAGCAATCAGCCCCAGCATTTT. This gives the protein CASSLGAGSNQPQHF.